This TCR beta chain appears in the sequencing data of a study of blood T cell repertoires in COVID-19. Background on the study: Samples representing acute and convalescent COVID-19 were sourced from the United States, Italy and Spain. In each case, the material was cDNA or gDNA derived from T cells, B-cell-depleted T cells, or PBMCs.

In the original workflow: Amplification with reference gene primers provided the estimates of nucleated cell counts. TCRdb keeps only in-frame clones here, not all; method: immunoSEQ multiplex PCR. The DNA gave D and trimming, while V, J and clone size come from that table. Counted here are some 230,000 clones, around 80% occurring once; the ten biggest clones make up roughly 5%. The sequence was obtained from an older woman who had recovered from COVID-19. Sequenced: peripheral blood.

The CDR3 nucleotides are TGCAGCGTGATGCACGGCTACGAGCAGTACTTC. Translation: CSVMHGYEQYF. The V call is TRBV29-1, the J call TRBJ2-7; D is undetermined. Germline V gene sequence: CDR1 SQVTM, CDR2 ANQGSEA. This CDR3 region has 11 residues. The ends were cut back, 6 bases at V and 3 bases at J, with 9 bases in the middle.